Described below is a single T cell receptor beta chain sequence and its context. This specimen comes from a study of Graves' ophthalmopathy and Graves' hyperthyroidism. Per the germline V gene, CDR1 is SGDLS and CDR2 is YYNGEE. The CDR3 is made up of 12 amino acids. The V end lost 0 bases, the J end lost 6 bases, and 7 bases lay between the germline ends. TCR beta CDR3 amplification used RNA transcripts. First-round RT-PCR employed HTBI primers, with a second-round multiplex PCR after it. Via MiXCR, TCRdb re-called the multiplex PCR reads, giving one row per CDR3 protein. The table shows approximately 1.2 million distinct CDR3 sequences, with about two fifths occurring only once.

The chain uses TRBV9 and TRBJ2-7; tentative D call: TRBD2 (6 bases). The sample taken for sequencing was peripheral blood or thyroid tissue (not recorded which). The receptor comes from an adult man with Graves' hyperthyroidism. CDR3 amino acids: CASSVETSEQYF. The CDR3 DNA sequence: TGTGCCAGCAGCGTAGAGACTAGCGAGCAGTACTTC. The complete variable domain, with remaining parts taken from reference TRBV9 and TRBJ2-7, reads DSGVTQTPKHLITATGQRVTLRCSPRSGDLSVYWYQQSLDQGLQFLIQYYNGEERAKGNILERFSAQQFPDLHSELNLSSLELGDSALYFCASSVETSEQYFGPGTRLTVT.